This TCR beta chain was profiled in a study of shared clonotypes between healthy human individuals. Overall study: Two women and a few men aged 18 to 49 made up the donors.

In germline, CDR1 is GTSNPN, CDR2 SVGIG (reference sequence). The V end lost 5 bases, the J end lost 0 bases, and 8 bases lay between the germline ends. The CDR3 runs 13 residues. There are a few counts of this clone. The target antigen is unknown. The sample carries other DNA sequences with the same CDR3. Over several immunoSEQ plates, each subset's genomic DNA was distributed in even portions. Produced via immunoSEQ multiplex PCR; TCRdb's table is partial and in-frame only. This table holds approximately 2,300,000 clones, 85% to 95% found once. General study points: Generation probabilities of non-shared clonotypes were lower (relative to those shared by all four donors).

The clonotype comes from a man between 18 and 29 years old in good health. Some clones in this sample may be carry-over from other donors' samples. The chain links TRBV30 to TRBJ1-5; maybe TRBD1 (5 bases). Sequencing was performed on naive CD4+ T cells from PBMCs. Stated subset: CD45RA+ positively selected. CDR3: CAWSGDSNQPQHF. The CDR3 region has the DNA TGTGCCTGGTCGGGGGATAGCAATCAGCCCCAGCATTTT.